Listed below are T cell receptor beta chains from one sample, sequenced in a study of spatial heterogeneity in lung cancer. Each CDR3 protein gets one entry after TCRdb re-called the 5' RACE reads with MiXCR. The repertoire holds about 1,500 distinct CDR3 sequences, with 10% to 15% as singletons. Sequences were derived from normal lung tissue next to the tumor, sampled at surgery. Receptors originate from a male donor with early-stage non-small cell lung cancer. Both conserved end residues are part of each CDR3. The order of the fields is V gene, D gene, clone size, J gene, CDR3 protein, CDR3 DNA. A D gene is named only where the DNA matches it firmly. Clone sizes are given selectively: once, few, many, or a class where the clone is expanded.

>TRBV2|NA|medium-sized|TRBJ2-2
CASSGAGLAGELFF
TGTGCCAGCAGTGGGGCAGGTCTGGCCGGGGAGCTGTTTTTT
>TRBV19|NA|many|TRBJ2-3
CASSMGTDTQYF
TGTGCCAGTAGCATGGGGACGGATACGCAGTATTTT
>TRBV10-2|NA|NA|TRBJ2-3
CASSESRLAPRKADTQYF
TGCGCCAGCAGTGAGTCGCGGCTAGCCCCTAGGAAAGCAGATACGCAGTATTTT
>TRBV20-1|TRBD2|medium-sized|TRBJ2-5
CSARTPGLAGGETQYF
TGCAGTGCTAGGACTCCGGGACTAGCGGGAGGGGAGACCCAGTACTTC
>TRBV20-1|TRBD2|medium-sized|TRBJ2-1
CSARDHGGRIDEQFF
TGCAGTGCTAGAGACCATGGCGGGAGGATAGATGAGCAGTTCTTC
>TRBV28|NA|medium-sized|TRBJ2-1
CASSSPRGAILNEQFF
TGTGCCAGCAGTTCCCCCCGGGGGGCGATTCTAAATGAGCAGTTCTTC
>TRBV5-5|NA|NA|TRBJ2-3
CASSVLPTDTQYF
TGTGCCAGCAGCGTTCTCCCCACAGATACGCAGTATTTT
>TRBV6-5|TRBD2|medium-sized|TRBJ2-3
CASRNSGSSIDTQYF
TGTGCCAGCAGAAACAGCGGGAGTAGTATAGATACGCAGTATTTT
>TRBV14|TRBD2|NA|TRBJ2-1
CASSQGTSWGEQFF
TGTGCCAGCAGCCAAGGGACTAGCTGGGGTGAGCAGTTCTTC
>TRBV9|NA|medium-sized|TRBJ2-2
CASSVAPDSTGELFF
TGTGCCAGCAGCGTAGCACCCGATAGCACCGGGGAGCTGTTTTTT
>TRBV6-5|TRBD2|NA|TRBJ2-7
CASSRGLAVSYEQYF
TGTGCCAGCAGCCGGGGACTAGCGGTCTCCTACGAGCAGTACTTC
>TRBV5-1|NA|NA|TRBJ2-1
CASSRLSSEIYNEQFF
TGCGCCAGCAGTCGTCTCAGCAGCGAGATTTACAATGAGCAGTTCTTC
>TRBV30|TRBD1|medium-sized|TRBJ2-7
CACLRDRGINEQYF
TGTGCCTGCCTCCGGGACAGGGGTATCAACGAGCAGTACTTC
>TRBV7-9|NA|hyperexpanded|TRBJ1-1
CASSLGGPGTEAFF
TGTGCCAGCAGCTTAGGTGGGCCCGGCACTGAAGCTTTCTTT
>TRBV15|NA|NA|TRBJ2-3
CATSSPITSTDTQYF
TGTGCCACCAGCAGCCCTATTACTAGCACAGATACGCAGTATTTT
>TRBV12-3/TRBV12-4|NA|many|TRBJ1-1
CASSSQGRTEAFF
TGTGCCAGCAGTTCTCAGGGCCGTACTGAAGCTTTCTTT
>TRBV20-1|TRBD1|large|TRBJ2-5
CSAQGTGGWETQYF
TGCAGTGCCCAAGGGACAGGGGGCTGGGAGACCCAGTACTTC
>TRBV6-2/TRBV6-3|NA|medium-sized|TRBJ2-7
CASRGLRTLYDTYEQYF
TGTGCCAGCAGGGGTTTACGGACACTTTATGATACCTACGAGCAGTACTTC
>TRBV29-1|NA|large|TRBJ1-1
CSVRRGEAFF
TGCAGCGTTCGACGGGGCGAAGCTTTCTTT
>TRBV6-5|NA|large|TRBJ1-1
CASSYSGVMYAGENTEAFF
TGTGCCAGCAGTTACAGTGGGGTTATGTACGCAGGGGAGAACACTGAAGCTTTCTTT
>TRBV20-1|NA|many|TRBJ1-4
CSARSGAHNEKLFF
TGCAGTGCCCGGTCCGGGGCCCATAATGAAAAACTGTTTTTT
>TRBV30|NA|medium-sized|TRBJ1-1
CAWSWQRHTEAFF
TGTGCCTGGAGCTGGCAGAGACACACTGAAGCTTTCTTT
>TRBV30|TRBD1|medium-sized|TRBJ1-1
CAWSVDGTAQAFF
TGTGCCTGGAGTGTAGACGGGACAGCCCAAGCTTTCTTT
>TRBV7-9|TRBD2|NA|TRBJ2-7
CASSLEGGRGGQYEQYF
TGTGCCAGCAGCTTAGAAGGCGGACGGGGGGGCCAGTACGAGCAGTACTTC
>TRBV5-6|NA|medium-sized|TRBJ2-1
CASSLWRGRRSDEQFF
TGTGCCAGCAGCTTGTGGCGGGGGCGCAGGTCCGATGAGCAGTTCTTC
>TRBV29-1|TRBD2|medium-sized|TRBJ2-2
CSVDREGNTGELFF
TGCAGCGTTGACAGGGAGGGTAACACCGGGGAGCTGTTTTTT
>TRBV5-1|NA|medium-sized|TRBJ1-2
CASSLSVINYGYTF
TGCGCCAGCAGCTTGTCGGTGATTAACTATGGCTACACCTTC
>TRBV7-8|TRBD2|large|TRBJ2-3
CASSSLAGEVDTQYF
TGTGCCAGCAGCTCACTAGCGGGAGAGGTAGATACGCAGTATTTT
>TRBV10-3|TRBD1|many|TRBJ2-5
CAISFAGQAETQYF
TGTGCCATCAGTTTCGCGGGACAGGCAGAGACCCAGTACTTC
>TRBV9|NA|NA|TRBJ1-3
CASRRDKGPTSGNTIYF
TGTGCCAGCAGGAGGGATAAGGGACCGACCTCTGGAAACACCATATATTTT
>TRBV28|NA|medium-sized|TRBJ1-5
CASSFVRGEQPQHF
TGTGCCAGCAGTTTTGTGAGGGGAGAGCAGCCCCAGCATTTT
>TRBV6-1|TRBD1|medium-sized|TRBJ2-7
CASNRQGYYEQYF
TGTGCCAGCAACCGACAGGGCTACTACGAGCAGTACTTC
>TRBV7-9|TRBD2|NA|TRBJ2-7
CASTNLAGASYEQYF
TGTGCCAGCACCAATTTAGCGGGGGCCTCTTACGAGCAGTACTTC
>TRBV7-3|TRBD2|medium-sized|TRBJ2-1
CASTLTSGNNEQFF
TGTGCCAGCACCTTGACTAGCGGGAACAATGAGCAGTTCTTC
>TRBV5-1|NA|many|TRBJ2-5
CASSSRGDQYF
TGCGCCAGCAGCTCCCGAGGGGACCAGTACTTC
>TRBV10-2|NA|few|TRBJ2-5
CASKPGVLEETQYF
TGCGCCAGCAAACCAGGGGTCCTGGAAGAGACCCAGTACTTC
>TRBV7-3|NA|NA|TRBJ2-5
CASSVTGQSLGTQYF
TGTGCCAGCAGCGTAACGGGGCAGTCCCTGGGGACCCAGTACTTC